The 3 T cell receptor beta chains listed next were all sequenced from one sample in a study of T cell responses to AZD1222 COVID-19 vaccine. This table comes from immunoSEQ multiplex PCR, and its TCRdb copy is limited to in-frame clones, with some not included. This table has roughly 180,000 clones, 90% to 95% appearing once. Source: peripheral blood, taken on day 0 of AZD1222 vaccination. All receptors derive from an adult in good health.

V usage is TRBV10-1 and J usage is TRBJ1-1; D gene ambiguous. The CDR3 has 13 amino acids. V dropped 0 bases and J dropped 4 bases, with 6 bases sitting between them. Germline V gene sequence: CDR1 WNHNN, CDR2 SYGVQD (reference sequence). The CDR3 DNA follows: TGCGCCAGCAGTGAGTCGGGTACCACTGAAGCTTTCTTT. Protein sequence: CASSESGTTEAFF.

This chain uses TRBV9 with TRBJ1-6; D is ambiguous. CDR1 is SGDLS and CDR2 is YYNGEE in the germline V gene. Trimming removed 3 bases at V and 6 bases at J, with 10 bases between. CDR3 size: 14 residues. The DNA of the CDR3 is TGTGCCAGCAGCGCCGGGCCAATTAATTCACCCCTCCACTTT. Protein product: CASSAGPINSPLHF.

The CDR3 DNA is TGCAGTGCTGCCTTCCCCGAGCAGTACTTC. Translation gives CSAAFPEQYF. V usage is TRBV20-1 and J usage is TRBJ2-7; D ambiguous. CDR3 length: 10 residues. V was clipped by 5 bases and J by 6 bases, with 8 bases between them. Germline V gene lookup returns CDR1 DFQATT and CDR2 SNEGSKA (reference sequence).